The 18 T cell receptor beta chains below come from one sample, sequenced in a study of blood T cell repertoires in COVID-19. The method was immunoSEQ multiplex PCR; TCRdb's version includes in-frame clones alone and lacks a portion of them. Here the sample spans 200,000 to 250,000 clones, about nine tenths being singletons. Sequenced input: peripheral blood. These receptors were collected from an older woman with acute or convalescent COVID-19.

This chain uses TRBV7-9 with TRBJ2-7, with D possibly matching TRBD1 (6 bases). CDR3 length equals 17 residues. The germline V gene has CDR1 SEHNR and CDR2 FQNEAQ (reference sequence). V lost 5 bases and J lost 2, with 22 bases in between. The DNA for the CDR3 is TGTGCCAGCAGCGCCTTGGGACAAATTATGGGGGCCTACGAGCAGTACTTC. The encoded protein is CASSALGQIMGAYEQYF.

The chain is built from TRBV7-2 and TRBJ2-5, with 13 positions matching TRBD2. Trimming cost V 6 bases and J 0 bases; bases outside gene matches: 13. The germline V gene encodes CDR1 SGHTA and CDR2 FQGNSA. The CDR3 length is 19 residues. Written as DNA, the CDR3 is TGTGCCAGCAGTGCTTTTAGGACTAGCGGGGGACTGTACCAAGAGACCCAGTACTTC. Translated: CASSAFRTSGGLYQETQYF. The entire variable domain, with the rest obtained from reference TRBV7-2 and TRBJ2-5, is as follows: GAGVSQSPSNKVTEKGKDVELRCDPISGHTALYWYRQSLGQGLEFLIYFQGNSAPDKSGLPSDRFSAERTGGSVSTLTIQRTQQEDSAVYLCASSAFRTSGGLYQETQYFGPGTRLLVL.

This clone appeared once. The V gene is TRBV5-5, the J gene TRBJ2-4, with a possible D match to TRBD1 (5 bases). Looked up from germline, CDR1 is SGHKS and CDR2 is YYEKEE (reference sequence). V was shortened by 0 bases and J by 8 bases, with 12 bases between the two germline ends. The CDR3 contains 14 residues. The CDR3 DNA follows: TGTGCCAGCAGCTTGGATGGCACCAGGGACATTCAGTACTTC. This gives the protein CASSLDGTRDIQYF.

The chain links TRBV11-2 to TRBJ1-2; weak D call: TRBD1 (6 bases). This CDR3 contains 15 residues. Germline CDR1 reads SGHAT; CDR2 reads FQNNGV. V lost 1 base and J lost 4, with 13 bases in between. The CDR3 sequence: CASSLVGRGSYGYTF. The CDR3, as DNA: TGTGCCAGCAGCTTAGTAGGCAGGGGTAGCTATGGCTACACCTTC. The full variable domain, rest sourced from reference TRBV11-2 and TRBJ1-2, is EAGVAQSPRYKIIEKRQSVAFWCNPISGHATLYWYQQILGQGPKLLIQFQNNGVVDDSQLPKDRFSAERLKGVDSTLKIQPAKLEDSAVYLCASSLVGRGSYGYTFGSGTRLTVV.

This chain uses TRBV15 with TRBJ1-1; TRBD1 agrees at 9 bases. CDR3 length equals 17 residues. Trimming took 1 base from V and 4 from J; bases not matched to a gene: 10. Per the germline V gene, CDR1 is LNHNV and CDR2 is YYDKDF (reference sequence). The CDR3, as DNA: TGTGCCACCAGCAGAGTGTTGACAGGGGGGGTAAGCACTGAAGCTTTCTTT. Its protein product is CATSRVLTGGVSTEAFF. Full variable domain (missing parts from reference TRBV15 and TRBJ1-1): DAMVIQNPRYQVTQFGKPVTLSCSQTLNHNVMYWYQQKSSQAPKLLFHYYDKDFNNEADTPDNFQSRRPNTSFCFLDIRSPGLGDTAMYLCATSRVLTGGVSTEAFFGQGTRLTVV.

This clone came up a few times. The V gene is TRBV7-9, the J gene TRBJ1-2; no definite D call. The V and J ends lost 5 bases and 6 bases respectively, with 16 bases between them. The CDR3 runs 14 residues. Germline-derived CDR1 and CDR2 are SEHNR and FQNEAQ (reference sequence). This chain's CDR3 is CASSPPGYRDGYTF. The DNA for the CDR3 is TGTGCCAGCAGCCCCCCGGGATATCGGGATGGCTACACCTTC.

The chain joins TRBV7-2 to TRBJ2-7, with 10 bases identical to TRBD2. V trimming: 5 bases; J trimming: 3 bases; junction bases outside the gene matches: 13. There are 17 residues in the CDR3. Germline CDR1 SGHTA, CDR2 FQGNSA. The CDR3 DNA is TGTGCCAGCAGCCTTAGCCTAGCGGGAGTTCTCGGCTACGAGCAGTACTTC. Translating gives CASSLSLAGVLGYEQYF.

The CDR3 loop is CAWSVTGNEQYF. The CDR3 DNA reads as TGTGCCTGGAGTGTAACAGGGAACGAGCAGTACTTC. The gene calls are TRBV30 and TRBJ2-7, with D perhaps matching TRBD1 (6 bases). Germline lookup yields CDR1 GTSNPN and CDR2 SVGIG (reference sequence). Trimming cost V 0 bases and J 5 bases, with 8 bases left between them. The length of the CDR3 is 12 residues.

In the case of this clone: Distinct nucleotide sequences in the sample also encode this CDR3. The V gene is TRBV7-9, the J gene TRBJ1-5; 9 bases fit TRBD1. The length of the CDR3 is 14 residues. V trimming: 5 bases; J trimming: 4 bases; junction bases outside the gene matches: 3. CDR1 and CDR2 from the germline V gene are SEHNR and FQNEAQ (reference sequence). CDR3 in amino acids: CASSLTGGNQPQHF. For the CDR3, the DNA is TGTGCCAGCAGCCTGACAGGGGGGAATCAGCCCCAGCATTTT.

The CDR3 coding sequence is TGTGCCAGCAGCTTAAACGGTATTAACTATGGCTACACCTTC. The encoded protein is CASSLNGINYGYTF. The genes are TRBV7-2 and TRBJ1-2; D unclear. The ends were cut back, 2 bases at V and 1 base at J, with 8 bases in the middle. This CDR3 has 14 residues. Germline V gene sequence: CDR1 SGHTA, CDR2 FQGNSA.

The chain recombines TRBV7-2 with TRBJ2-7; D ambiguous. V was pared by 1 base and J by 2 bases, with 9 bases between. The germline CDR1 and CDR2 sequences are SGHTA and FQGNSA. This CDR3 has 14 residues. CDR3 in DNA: TGTGCCAGCAGCTTAGTGGCACGTACCTACGAGCAGTACTTC. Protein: CASSLVARTYEQYF.

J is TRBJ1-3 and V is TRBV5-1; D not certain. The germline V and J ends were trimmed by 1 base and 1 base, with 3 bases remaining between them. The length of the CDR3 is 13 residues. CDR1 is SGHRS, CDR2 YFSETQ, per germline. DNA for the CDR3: TGCGCCAGCAGCTTGCAGTCTGGAAACACCATATATTTT. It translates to CASSLQSGNTIYF.

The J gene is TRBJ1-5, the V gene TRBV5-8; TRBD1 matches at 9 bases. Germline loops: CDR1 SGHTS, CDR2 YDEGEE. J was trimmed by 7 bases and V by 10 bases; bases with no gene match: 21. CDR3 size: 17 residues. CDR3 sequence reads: CARNRDREPTVRQPQHF. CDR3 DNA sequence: TGTGCCCGTAACCGGGACAGGGAGCCTACCGTGAGGCAGCCCCAGCATTTT. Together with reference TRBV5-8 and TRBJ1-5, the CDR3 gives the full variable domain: EAGVTQSPTHLIKTRGQQATLRCSPISGHTSVYWYQQALGLGLQFLLWYDEGEERNRGNFPPRFSGRQFPNYSSELNVNALELEDSALYLCARNRDREPTVRQPQHFGDGTRLSIL.

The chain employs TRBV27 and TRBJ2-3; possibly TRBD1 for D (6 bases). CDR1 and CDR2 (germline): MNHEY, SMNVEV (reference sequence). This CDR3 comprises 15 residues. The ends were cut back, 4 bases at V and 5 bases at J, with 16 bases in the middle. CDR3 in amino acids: CASSSKGVVIDTQYF. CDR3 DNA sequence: TGTGCCAGCAGTTCTAAGGGGGTGGTGATAGATACGCAGTATTTT.

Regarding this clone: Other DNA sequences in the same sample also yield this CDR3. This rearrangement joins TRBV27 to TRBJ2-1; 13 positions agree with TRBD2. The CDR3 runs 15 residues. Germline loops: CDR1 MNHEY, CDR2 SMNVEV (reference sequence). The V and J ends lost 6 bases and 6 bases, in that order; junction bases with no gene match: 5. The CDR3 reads CASRKTSGGLNEQFF. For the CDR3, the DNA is TGTGCCAGCAGGAAGACTAGCGGGGGGCTCAATGAGCAGTTCTTC.

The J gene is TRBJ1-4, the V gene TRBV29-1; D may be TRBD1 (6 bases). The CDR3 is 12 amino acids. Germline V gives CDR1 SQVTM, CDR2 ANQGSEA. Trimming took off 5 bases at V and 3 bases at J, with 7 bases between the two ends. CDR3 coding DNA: TGCAGCGTTCAGGGGCCTAATGAAAAACTGTTTTTT. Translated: CSVQGPNEKLFF.

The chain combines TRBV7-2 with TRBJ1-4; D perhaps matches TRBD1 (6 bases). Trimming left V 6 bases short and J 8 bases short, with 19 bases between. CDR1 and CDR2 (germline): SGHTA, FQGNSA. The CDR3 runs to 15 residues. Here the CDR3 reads CASRADRFSGEKLFF. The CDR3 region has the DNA TGTGCCAGCAGGGCCGACAGGTTCTCGGGGGAAAAACTGTTTTTT.

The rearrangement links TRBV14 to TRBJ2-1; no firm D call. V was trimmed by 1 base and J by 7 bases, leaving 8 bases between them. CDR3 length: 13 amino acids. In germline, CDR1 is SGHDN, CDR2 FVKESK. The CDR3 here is CASSQVLRNEQFF. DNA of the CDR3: TGTGCCAGCAGCCAAGTCCTCAGGAATGAGCAGTTCTTC.